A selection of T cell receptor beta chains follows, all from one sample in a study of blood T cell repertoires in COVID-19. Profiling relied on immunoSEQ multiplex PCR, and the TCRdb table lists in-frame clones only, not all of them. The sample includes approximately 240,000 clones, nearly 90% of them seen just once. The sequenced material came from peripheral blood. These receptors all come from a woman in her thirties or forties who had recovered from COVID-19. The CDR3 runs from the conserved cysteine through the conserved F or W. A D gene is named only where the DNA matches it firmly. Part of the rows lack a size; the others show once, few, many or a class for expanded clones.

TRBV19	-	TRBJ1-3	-	TGTGCCAGTAGTAACCTAACGTTCTCCTCTGGAAACACCATATATTTT	CASSNLTFSSGNTIYF
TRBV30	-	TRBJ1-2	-	TGTGCCTGGAGTGCGGGGGTAGGCGGCTACACCTTC	CAWSAGVGGYTF
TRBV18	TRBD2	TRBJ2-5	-	TGTGCCAGCTCACCAAATAGCGGGAAAGCGGAAGAGACCCAGTACTTC	CASSPNSGKAEETQYF
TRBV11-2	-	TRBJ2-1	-	TGTGCCAGCTGTAAAGCGGCGGGAACCCATGAGCAGTTCTTC	CASCKAAGTHEQFF
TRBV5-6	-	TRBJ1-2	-	TGTGCCAGCAGCTTGGTTGACCTTAGGGGCTATGGCTACACCTTC	CASSLVDLRGYGYTF
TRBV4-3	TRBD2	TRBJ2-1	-	TGCGCCAGCAGCCAAGATGGGCTAGCGGACGAGCAGTTCTTC	CASSQDGLADEQFF
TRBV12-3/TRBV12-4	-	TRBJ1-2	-	TGTGCCAGCAGCCCCATGGAGGGAGGCTACACCTTC	CASSPMEGGYTF
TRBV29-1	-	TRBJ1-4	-	TGCAGCGTTGTTGATTGGGGGGAGGGTGAAAAACTGTTTTTT	CSVVDWGEGEKLFF
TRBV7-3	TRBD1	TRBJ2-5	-	TGTGCCAGCAGCCCATCAAGACAGGGGGGGGTTGAGACCCAGTACTTC	CASSPSRQGGVETQYF
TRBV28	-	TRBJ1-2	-	TGTGCCAGCAGGTCGGGTGGCTACACCTTC	CASRSGGYTF
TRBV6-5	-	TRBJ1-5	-	TGTGCCAGCAGCCGCGGGGGGGTGCAGCCCCAGCATTTT	CASSRGGVQPQHF
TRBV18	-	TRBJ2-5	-	TGTGCCAGCTCACCGGCCAACCGATTGACAGCTCAAGAGACCCAGTACTTC	CASSPANRLTAQETQYF
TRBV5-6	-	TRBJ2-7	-	TGTGCCAGCAGCCCACCGGGACTTCTTTATCCCGAGCAGTACTTC	CASSPPGLLYPEQYF
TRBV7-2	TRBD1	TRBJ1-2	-	TGTGCCAGCAGCTTACGACAGGGGGCTGAAGGCTACACCTTC	CASSLRQGAEGYTF
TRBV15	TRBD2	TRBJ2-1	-	TGTGCCACCAGATCCCACTTGGCGGGAGGGCCAAGGGATGAGCAGTTCTTC	CATRSHLAGGPRDEQFF
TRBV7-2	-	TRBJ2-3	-	TGTGCCAGCAGCTTAACAGGGTCAGATACGCAGTATTTT	CASSLTGSDTQYF
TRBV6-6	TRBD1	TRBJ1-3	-	TGTGCCAGCAGAATTACAGGGGTGAGCTCTGGAAACACCATATATTTT	CASRITGVSSGNTIYF
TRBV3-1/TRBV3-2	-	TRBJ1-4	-	TGTGCCAGCAGCCAAGGGGAGGTTACTGAAAAACTGTTTTTT	CASSQGEVTEKLFF
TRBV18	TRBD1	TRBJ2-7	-	TGTGCCAGCTCATCCTGGACAGGGAACTACGAGCAGTACTTC	CASSSWTGNYEQYF
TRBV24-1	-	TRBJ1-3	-	TGTGCCACCAGTTCCCCGGACACCTCTGGAAACACCATATATTTT	CATSSPDTSGNTIYF
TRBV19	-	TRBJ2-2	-	TGTGCCAGTAGTATGAGCCGGGAGCTGTTTTTT	CASSMSRELFF
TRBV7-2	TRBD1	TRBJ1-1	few	TGTGCCAGCAGCGGAAGGACAGGTGGGAACACTGAAGCTTTCTTT	CASSGRTGGNTEAFF
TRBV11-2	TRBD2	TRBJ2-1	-	TGTGCCAGCAGCTTAGTCCCTCTAGCGGGTCGCAACAATGAGCAGTTCTTC	CASSLVPLAGRNNEQFF
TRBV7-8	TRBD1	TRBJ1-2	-	TGTGCCAGCAGCCGACCGGGACAGGTGAACTATGGCTACACCTTC	CASSRPGQVNYGYTF
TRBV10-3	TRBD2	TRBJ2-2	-	TGTGCCATCAGTGTGGTAGCGGGAGGGAACACCGGGGAGCTGTTTTTT	CAISVVAGGNTGELFF
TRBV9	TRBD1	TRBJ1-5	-	TGTGCCAGCAGCGATGGGACAGGGTGGCCCCAGCATTTT	CASSDGTGWPQHF
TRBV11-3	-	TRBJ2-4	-	TGTGCCAGCAGCTTACTCGCGACACAGAACATTCAGTACTTC	CASSLLATQNIQYF
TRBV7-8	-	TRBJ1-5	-	TGTGCCAGCAGCGTCGCGGGGGATCAGCCCCAGCATTTT	CASSVAGDQPQHF
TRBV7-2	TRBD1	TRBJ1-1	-	TGTGCCAGCAGCTTATGGGGACAGGCGAACACTGAAGCTTTCTTT	CASSLWGQANTEAFF
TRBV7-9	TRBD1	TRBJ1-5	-	TGTGCCAGCAGCTGGAATCCGGGACAGGGGGTTTCTGGCAATCAGCCCCAGCATTTT	CASSWNPGQGVSGNQPQHF
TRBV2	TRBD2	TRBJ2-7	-	TGTGCCAGCAACGCGGGGGGCTACGAGCAGTACTTC	CASNAGGYEQYF
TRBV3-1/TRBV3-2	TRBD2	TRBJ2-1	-	TGTGCCAGCAGCCACGATCAGGGACTAGCGGAAAATGAGCAGTTCTTC	CASSHDQGLAENEQFF